This T cell receptor (beta chain) was identified in a study of OX40 agonist ivuxolimab in advanced cancers. Whole-study context: Of the patients, three showed partial responses, one with hepatocellular carcinoma and two with cutaneous melanoma.

V lost 5 bases to trimming and J lost 3 bases, with 19 bases between them. The V gene's germline CDR1 is SGHTA and CDR2 FQGNSA. The CDR3 runs 17 residues. This clone was detected only a few times. The antigen is not known. Measured with immunoSEQ multiplex PCR; TCRdb has only the in-frame clones, and not every one. The sample carries 45,000 to 65,000 clones, 88% recorded once. Findings of the study overall: Both CD4+ and CD8+ T cell populations in blood had undergone clonal expansion by week 6 at 0.1 to 3.0 mg/kg.

The sequences come from CD4+ or CD8+ T cells sorted from blood, collected in a trial of the OX40 agonist ivuxolimab. The V and J genes are TRBV7-2 and TRBJ2-2, with D possibly TRBD2 on 6 matching bases. The source of this sequence is an adult with an advanced solid tumor such as melanoma, head and neck, liver or kidney cancer. This CDR3 reads CASSGRVGSGYTGELFF. The CDR3 nucleotides are TGTGCCAGCAGCGGGAGAGTGGGTAGCGGATACACCGGGGAGCTGTTTTTT.